This TCR beta chain is drawn from a study of T-cell reconstitution after alpha-beta-depleted transplantation in children. The CDR3 is 9 amino acids. Researchers prepared the TCRbeta library using unique molecular identifiers, the study reports. TCRdb reprocessed the PCR reads with MiXCR, giving one entry per CDR3 protein. The repertoire includes around 270,000 distinct CDR3 sequences, approximately 7.3% of them detected once, and about 8.2% sits in the top ten. Study results and caveats: At the one-year point after transplant, T-cell counts and TCRbeta diversity were found to come mostly from T cells that had been newly produced. Several hundred rapidly expanded clones from non-depleted graft cells reportedly supplied alpha-beta T cells about two months post-transplant. Some patients' high day-60 TCRbeta diversity was attributed to recipient cells surviving conditioning.

This clonotype was picked up many times. Its specificity is not known. This material consisted of peripheral blood, taken 360 days after TCRalphabeta/CD19-depleted stem cell transplant. The rearrangement joins TRBV21-1 to TRBJ2-7. TRBV21-1 is a pseudogene segment. The TCR comes from a female patient aged 2-10 years who had a stem cell transplant for Fanconi anemia, so the T cells may come from the graft donor. DNA for the CDR3: TGTGCCTTACTACGAGAGCAGTACTTC. It codes for CALLREQYF.